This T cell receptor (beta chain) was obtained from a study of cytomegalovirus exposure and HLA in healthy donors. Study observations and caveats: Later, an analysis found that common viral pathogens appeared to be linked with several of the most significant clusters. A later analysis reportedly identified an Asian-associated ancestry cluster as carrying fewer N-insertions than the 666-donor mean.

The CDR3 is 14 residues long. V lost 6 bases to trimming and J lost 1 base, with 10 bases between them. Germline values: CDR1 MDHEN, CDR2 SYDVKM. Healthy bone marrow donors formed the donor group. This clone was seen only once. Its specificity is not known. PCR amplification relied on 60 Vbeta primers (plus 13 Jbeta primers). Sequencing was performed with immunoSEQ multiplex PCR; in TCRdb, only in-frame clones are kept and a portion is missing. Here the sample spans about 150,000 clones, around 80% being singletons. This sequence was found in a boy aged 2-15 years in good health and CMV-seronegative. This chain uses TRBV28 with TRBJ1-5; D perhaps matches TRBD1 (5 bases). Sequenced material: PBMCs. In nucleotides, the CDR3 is TGTGCCAGCAGGCCCCAGGGAAGCAATCAGCCCCAGCATTTT. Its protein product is CASRPQGSNQPQHF.